These T cell receptor beta chains were read from a single sample in a study of T cell repertoires in cytomegalovirus infection. TCRdb recomputed calls from the reads with MiXCR, one row per CDR3 protein. The top ten clones hold about 18% of a sample with roughly 230,000 distinct CDR3 sequences, 22% of them seen once. Material: CD8+ T cells from PBMCs. Receptors originate from a human donor in good health (CMV status not recorded). Some clones in this sample may be carry-over from other donors' samples. The CDR3 runs from the conserved cysteine through the conserved F or W. Fields, in order: D gene, J gene, V gene, clone size, CDR3 length, CDR3 DNA, CDR3 protein. A D gene is named only where the DNA matches it firmly. The listing skips clone size in some rows; elsewhere it reads once, few, many or a size class.

D: TRBD1
J: TRBJ1-1
V: TRBV18
size: few
length: 15
DNA: TGTGCCAGCTCACCCGGGACAGGGTCTGATACTGAAGCTTTCTTT
CDR3: CASSPGTGSDTEAFF

D: .
J: TRBJ2-7
V: TRBV7-3
size: many
length: 14
DNA: TGTGCCAGCAGCCCCGGACAATACCACCACGAGCAGTACTTC
CDR3: CASSPGQYHHEQYF

D: .
J: TRBJ2-7
V: TRBV28
size: .
length: 15
DNA: TGTGCCAGCAGTTTATTCCAGGAGAGCTCCTACGAGCAGTACTTC
CDR3: CASSLFQESSYEQYF

D: .
J: TRBJ2-7
V: TRBV9
size: .
length: 12
DNA: TGTGCCAGCAGCGGGAGTCTAGGCGAGCAGTACTTC
CDR3: CASSGSLGEQYF

D: .
J: TRBJ1-1
V: TRBV3-1
size: .
length: 14
DNA: TGTGCCAGCAGCCCGCGCAGCTTGAACACTGAAGCTTTCTTT
CDR3: CASSPRSLNTEAFF

D: TRBD2
J: TRBJ2-1
V: TRBV3-1
size: few
length: 17
DNA: TGTGCCAGCAGCCAAGGGACCGGACTAGCGGGGGGGCATGAGCAGTTCTTC
CDR3: CASSQGTGLAGGHEQFF

D: .
J: TRBJ2-5
V: TRBV5-1
size: .
length: 12
DNA: TGCGCCAGCAGCTTTAGGGGGGAGACCCAGTACTTC
CDR3: CASSFRGETQYF

D: TRBD1
J: TRBJ2-7
V: TRBV7-2
size: many
length: 14
DNA: TGTGCCAGCAGCTTTGGACAGGGGGGTTACGAGCAGTACTTC
CDR3: CASSFGQGGYEQYF

D: TRBD1
J: TRBJ1-2
V: TRBV2
size: .
length: 13
DNA: TGTGCCAGCAGCGTAGGGACAGCCTATGGCTACACCTTC
CDR3: CASSVGTAYGYTF

D: TRBD1
J: TRBJ2-1
V: TRBV29-1
size: .
length: 14
DNA: TGCAGCGTTTTCCCGGGACAGGTTAACAATGAGCAGTTCTTC
CDR3: CSVFPGQVNNEQFF

D: TRBD1
J: TRBJ1-4
V: TRBV12-3/TRBV12-4
size: many
length: 15
DNA: TGTGCCAGCAGTTTCTGGCAGGGGGCAGGGGAAAAACTGTTTTTT
CDR3: CASSFWQGAGEKLFF

D: .
J: TRBJ1-5
V: TRBV2
size: .
length: 18
DNA: TGTGCCAGCAGTGAATCGGGGGCGCCCATTCGAAGCAATCAGCCCCAGCATTTT
CDR3: CASSESGAPIRSNQPQHF

D: .
J: TRBJ2-3
V: TRBV29-1
size: few
length: 12
DNA: TGCAGCGTGCCCGTGGGAACAGATACGCAGTATTTT
CDR3: CSVPVGTDTQYF

D: TRBD1
J: TRBJ2-7
V: TRBV7-6
size: few
length: 14
DNA: TGTGCCAGCAGCCCGGACAGGGTAACCTACGAGCAGTACTTC
CDR3: CASSPDRVTYEQYF

D: .
J: TRBJ2-2
V: TRBV6-2/TRBV6-3
size: few
length: 14
DNA: TGTGCCAGCTCGATGGGGGGAAACACCGGGGAGCTGTTTTTT
CDR3: CASSMGGNTGELFF

D: .
J: TRBJ2-6
V: TRBV12-3/TRBV12-4
size: few
length: 17
DNA: TGTGCCAGCAGTTTAGTCCAGGGCATTGGTGGGGCCAACGTCCTGACTTTC
CDR3: CASSLVQGIGGANVLTF

D: TRBD1
J: TRBJ1-3
V: TRBV20-1
size: .
length: 14
DNA: TGCAGTGCTTCGACAGGGGAAACTGGAAACACCATATATTTT
CDR3: CSASTGETGNTIYF

D: .
J: TRBJ2-1
V: TRBV29-1
size: few
length: 14
DNA: TGCAGCGTTGTTCGGGCTCAGAAAGACAATGAGCAGTTCTTC
CDR3: CSVVRAQKDNEQFF

D: TRBD1
J: TRBJ1-1
V: TRBV29-1
size: .
length: 15
DNA: TGCAGCGTTGAGCTCGGCAGGGGGCCTGGCATTGAAGCTTTCTTT
CDR3: CSVELGRGPGIEAFF

D: .
J: TRBJ1-2
V: TRBV29-1
size: few
length: 11
DNA: TGCAGCGTTTTCTCCCGGAATGGCTACACCTTC
CDR3: CSVFSRNGYTF

D: .
J: TRBJ2-5
V: TRBV12-3/TRBV12-4
size: few
length: 13
DNA: TGTGCCAGCAGTACAGGGTTCCAAGAGACCCAGTACTTC
CDR3: CASSTGFQETQYF

D: TRBD1
J: TRBJ1-2
V: TRBV5-1
size: .
length: 16
DNA: TGCGCCAGCAGCGCCCGGCCGGACAGGGTCGACTATGGCTACACCTTC
CDR3: CASSARPDRVDYGYTF